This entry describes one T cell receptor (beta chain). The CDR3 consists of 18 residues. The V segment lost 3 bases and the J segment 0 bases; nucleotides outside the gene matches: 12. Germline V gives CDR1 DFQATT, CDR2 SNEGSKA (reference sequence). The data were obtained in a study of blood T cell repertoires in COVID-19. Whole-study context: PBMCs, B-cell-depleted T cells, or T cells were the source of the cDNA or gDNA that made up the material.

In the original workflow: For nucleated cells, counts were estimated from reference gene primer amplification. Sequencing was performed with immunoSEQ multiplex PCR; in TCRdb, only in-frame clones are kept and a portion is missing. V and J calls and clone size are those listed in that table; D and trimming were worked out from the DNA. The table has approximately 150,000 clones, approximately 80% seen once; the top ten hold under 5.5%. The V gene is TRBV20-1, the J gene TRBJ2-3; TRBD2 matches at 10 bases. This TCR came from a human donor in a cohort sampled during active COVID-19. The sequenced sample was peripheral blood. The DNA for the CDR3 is TGCAGTGCTAGTTATAGCGGGGGGCCCCTCCCGAGCACAGATACGCAGTATTTT. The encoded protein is CSASYSGGPLPSTDTQYF.